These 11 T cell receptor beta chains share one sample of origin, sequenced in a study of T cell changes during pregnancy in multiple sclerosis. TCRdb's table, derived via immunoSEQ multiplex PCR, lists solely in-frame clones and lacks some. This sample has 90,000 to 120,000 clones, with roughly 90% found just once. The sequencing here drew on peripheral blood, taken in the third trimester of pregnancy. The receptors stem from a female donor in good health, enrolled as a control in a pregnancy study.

Written as DNA, the CDR3 is TGTGCCACCAGCAGAGGTAGTTCCTTTAGCAATCAGCCCCAGCATTTT. Protein product: CATSRGSSFSNQPQHF. The V and J genes are TRBV15 and TRBJ1-5; D not certain. Trimming cost V 1 base and J 0 bases, with 10 bases left between them. The CDR3 totals 16 residues. Per the germline V gene, CDR1 is LNHNV and CDR2 is YYDKDF (reference sequence).

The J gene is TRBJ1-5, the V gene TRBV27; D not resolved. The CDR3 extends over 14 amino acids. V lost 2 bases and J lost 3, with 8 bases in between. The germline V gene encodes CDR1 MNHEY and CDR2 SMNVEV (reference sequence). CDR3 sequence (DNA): TGTGCCAGCAGTTTAGGCGGCCTCAATCAGCCCCAGCATTTT. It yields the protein CASSLGGLNQPQHF.

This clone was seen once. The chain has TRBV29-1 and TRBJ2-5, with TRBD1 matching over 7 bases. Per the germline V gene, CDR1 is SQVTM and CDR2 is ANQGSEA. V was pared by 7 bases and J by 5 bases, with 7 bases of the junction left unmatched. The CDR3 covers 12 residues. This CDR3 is CSGGQTKETQYF. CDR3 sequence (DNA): TGCAGCGGGGGACAGACGAAGGAGACCCAGTACTTC.

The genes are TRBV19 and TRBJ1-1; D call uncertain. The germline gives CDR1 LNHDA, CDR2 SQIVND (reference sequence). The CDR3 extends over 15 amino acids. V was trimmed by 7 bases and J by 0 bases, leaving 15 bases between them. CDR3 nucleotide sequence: TGTGCCAGTACTCCCCGGCGACAAATGAACACTGAAGCTTTCTTT. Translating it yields CASTPRRQMNTEAFF.

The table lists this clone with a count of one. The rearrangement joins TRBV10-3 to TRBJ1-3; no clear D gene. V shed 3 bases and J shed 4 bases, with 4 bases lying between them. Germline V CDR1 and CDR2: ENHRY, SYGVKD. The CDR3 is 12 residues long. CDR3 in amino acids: CAISDSGNTIYF. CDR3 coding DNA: TGTGCCATCAGTGATTCAGGAAACACCATATATTTT.

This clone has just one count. The DNA of the CDR3 is TGCGCCAGCAGTAGCCCGCAAGAGACCCAGTACTTC. Translation gives CASSSPQETQYF. The J gene is TRBJ2-5, the V gene TRBV5-1; no clear D gene. The CDR3 covers 12 residues. The germline V and J ends were trimmed by 5 bases and 2 bases, with 7 bases remaining between them. CDR1 is SGHRS and CDR2 is YFSETQ in the germline V gene.

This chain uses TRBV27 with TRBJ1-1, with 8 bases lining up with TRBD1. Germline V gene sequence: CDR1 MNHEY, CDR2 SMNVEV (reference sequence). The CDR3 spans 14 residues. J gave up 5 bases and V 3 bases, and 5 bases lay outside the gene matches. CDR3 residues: CASSLFRGHTEAFF. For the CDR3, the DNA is TGTGCCAGCAGTTTGTTCAGGGGGCATACTGAAGCTTTCTTT.

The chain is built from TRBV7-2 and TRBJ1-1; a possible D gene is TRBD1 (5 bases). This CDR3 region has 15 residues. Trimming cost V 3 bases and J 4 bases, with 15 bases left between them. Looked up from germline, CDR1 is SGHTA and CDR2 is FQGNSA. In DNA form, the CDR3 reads TGTGCCAGCAGCTTCCGGGTCGACGGGGGCACTGAAGCTTTCTTT. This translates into CASSFRVDGGTEAFF.

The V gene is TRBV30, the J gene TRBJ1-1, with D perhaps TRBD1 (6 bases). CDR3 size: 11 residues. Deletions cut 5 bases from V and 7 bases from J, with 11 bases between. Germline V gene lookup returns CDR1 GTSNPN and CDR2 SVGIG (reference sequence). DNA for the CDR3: TGTGCCTGGGGTGGGGGCCGTGAAGCTTTCTTT. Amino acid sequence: CAWGGGREAFF. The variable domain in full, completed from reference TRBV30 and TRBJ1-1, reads SQTIHQWPATLVQPVGSPLSLECTVEGTSNPNLYWYRQAAGRGLQLLFYSVGIGQISSEVPQNLSASRPQDRQFILSSKKLLLSDSGFYLCAWGGGREAFFGQGTRLTVV.

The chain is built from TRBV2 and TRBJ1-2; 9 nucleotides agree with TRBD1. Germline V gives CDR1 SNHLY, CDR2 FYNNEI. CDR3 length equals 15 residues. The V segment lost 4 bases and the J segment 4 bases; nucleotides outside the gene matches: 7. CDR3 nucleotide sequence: TGTGCCAGCAGTGTACAGGGGGCCCGAAGCTATGGCTACACCTTC. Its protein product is CASSVQGARSYGYTF.

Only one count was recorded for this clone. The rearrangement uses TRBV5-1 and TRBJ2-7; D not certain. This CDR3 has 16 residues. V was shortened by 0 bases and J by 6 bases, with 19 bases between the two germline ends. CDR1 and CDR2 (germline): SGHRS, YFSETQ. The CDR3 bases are TGCGCCAGCAGCTTGGGGCACCCAACAGTTGGCTCCGAGCAGTACTTC. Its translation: CASSLGHPTVGSEQYF.